One TCR beta chain is described in this entry. Its antigen is still unknown. The entry originates in a study of T cell responses to AZD1222 COVID-19 vaccine. Produced via immunoSEQ multiplex PCR; TCRdb's table is partial and in-frame only. The sample shows about 120,000 clones, 75% to 90% of them seen only once. V lost 1 base to trimming and J lost 7 bases; unmatched junction nucleotides: 5. The CDR3 contains 15 residues. CDR1 is SGDLS and CDR2 is YYNGEE in the germline V gene. Whole-study results and caveats: Spike-specific TCR breadth and depth went up after people got two AZD1222 doses.

Both about-4-week and about-12-week second-dose recipients were combined. This receptor was obtained from an adult who received the AZD1222 COVID-19 vaccine. V is TRBV9 and J is TRBJ1-6, with TRBD1 matching over 7 bases. The input for sequencing was peripheral blood, taken 28 days after the second AZD1222 dose. CDR3 bases: TGTGCCAGCAGCGTATCGGGACAGCCGAATTCACCCCTCCACTTT. Encoded protein: CASSVSGQPNSPLHF.